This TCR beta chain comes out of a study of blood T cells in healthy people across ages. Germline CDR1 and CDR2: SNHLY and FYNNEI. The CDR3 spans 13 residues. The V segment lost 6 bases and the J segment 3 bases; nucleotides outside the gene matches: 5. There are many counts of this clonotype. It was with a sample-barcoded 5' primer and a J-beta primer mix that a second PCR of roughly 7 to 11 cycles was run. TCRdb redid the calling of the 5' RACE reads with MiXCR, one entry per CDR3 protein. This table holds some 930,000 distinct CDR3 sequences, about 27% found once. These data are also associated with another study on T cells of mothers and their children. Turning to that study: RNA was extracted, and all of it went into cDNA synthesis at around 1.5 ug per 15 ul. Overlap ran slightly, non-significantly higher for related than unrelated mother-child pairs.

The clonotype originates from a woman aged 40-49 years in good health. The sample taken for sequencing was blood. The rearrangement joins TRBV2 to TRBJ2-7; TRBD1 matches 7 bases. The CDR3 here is CASRDRSFYEQYF. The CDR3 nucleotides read TGTGCCAGCAGGGACAGGAGCTTCTACGAGCAGTACTTC.